This TCR beta chain comes out of a study of T cell responses to AZD1222 COVID-19 vaccine. Remarks on this clone: Its cognate antigen is unknown.

Study-wide results and caveats: White British ancestry dominated among donors, who included more females, and clonal diversity was possibly underestimated. Regions 160-218 and 743-854 dominated among vaccine-associated CD4 TCRs spanning spike. AZD1222 recipients seropositive at baseline numbered only six or seven.

Libraries were prepared by immunoSEQ multiplex PCR; TCRdb keeps only in-frame clonotypes and omits some of them. The table has approximately 220,000 clones, about 92% seen once. This receptor was identified in an adult in good health. The material sequenced was peripheral blood, taken on day 0 of MenACWY control vaccination.

CDR3 in DNA: TGTGCCAGTATCGGTCGACACGATACGCAGTATTTT. It encodes CASIGRHDTQYF. The J gene is TRBJ2-3, the V gene TRBV19; D is unclear. Per germline, CDR1 LNHDA and CDR2 SQIVND (reference sequence). With 7 bases removed from V and 6 bases from J, the gap between germline ends came to 11 bases. CDR3 size: 12 residues.